These 31 T cell receptor beta chains were all obtained from the same sample, sequenced in a study of cytomegalovirus exposure and HLA in healthy donors. Primers included in the PCR were 60 Vbeta and 13 Jbeta primers. Clones were read by immunoSEQ multiplex PCR, and TCRdb kept only the in-frame ones, dropping some. Found here are 120,000 or so clones, about two thirds of them singletons; the top ten hold 3% to 4.5%. The source material was PBMCs. The receptors come from a man younger than 40 in good health and CMV-seronegative.

This chain links TRBV5-1 with TRBJ1-2, with 11 bases fitting TRBD1. CDR3 length: 15 residues. Trimming removed 4 bases from V and 6 bases from J; junction bases left unmatched: 8. Germline assignment: CDR1 SGHRS and CDR2 YFSETQ. Here the CDR3 DNA reads TGCGCCAGCAGCCCGTGGACAGGGGGCGGGGATGGCTACACCTTC. Its translation: CASSPWTGGGDGYTF.

This chain's CDR3 is CASSPRDRLLRTTYEQYF. The CDR3 nucleotides read TGTGCCAGCAGCCCCCGGGACAGACTCCTTCGAACAACCTACGAGCAGTACTTC. The chain links TRBV7-2 to TRBJ2-7; 7 nucleotides align to TRBD1. Germline V gene lookup returns CDR1 SGHTA and CDR2 FQGNSA. The trim removed 5 bases at V and 2 bases at J, leaving 18 bases unmatched. The CDR3 totals 18 residues.

The chain couples TRBV7-2 to TRBJ2-7; 7 bases are a match to TRBD1. This CDR3 comprises 14 residues. V shed 4 bases and J 7 bases; nucleotides not matched to a gene: 10. Germline loops: CDR1 SGHTA, CDR2 FQGNSA. The CDR3 nucleotides read TGTGCCAGCAGCTCGACAGGGCATGCTGAGGAGCAGTACTTC. This codes for CASSSTGHAEEQYF.

The chain couples TRBV5-1 to TRBJ2-3, with TRBD2 matching over 13 bases. Germline trimming cut 0 bases from V and 6 bases from J; bases unmatched to any gene: 7. This CDR3 has 17 residues. Germline CDR1 is SGHRS and CDR2 is YFSETQ. The CDR3 here is CASSLATSGGGEDTQYF. CDR3 in DNA: TGCGCCAGCAGCTTGGCAACTAGCGGGGGGGGAGAGGATACGCAGTATTTT.

J is TRBJ1-2 and V is TRBV7-9, with a weak D call TRBD1 (6 bases). Germline lookup yields CDR1 SEHNR and CDR2 FQNEAQ (reference sequence). This CDR3 region has 13 residues. As DNA, the CDR3 is TGTTCTACAGGGATATTGACTAACTATGGCTACACCTTC. The encoded protein is CSTGILTNYGYTF.

This clone has just one count. The rearrangement uses TRBV18 and TRBJ2-5; possibly TRBD2 for D (5 bases). The CDR3 has 14 residues. Trimming removed 3 bases at V and 7 bases at J, with 15 bases between. CDR1 is KGHSH and CDR2 is LQKENI in the germline V gene. This chain's CDR3 is CASSPPGLLGTQYF. CDR3 nucleotide sequence: TGTGCCAGCTCACCCCCTGGACTCCTCGGGACCCAGTACTTC.

This clone was observed once. The rearrangement joins TRBV28 to TRBJ2-3; possibly TRBD2 for D (7 bases). Trimming cost V 6 bases and J 4 bases, with 14 bases left between them. This CDR3 has 14 residues. Germline lookup yields CDR1 MDHEN and CDR2 SYDVKM. The CDR3 coding sequence is TGTGCCAGCAGGGGGAGGGGGGGCCCAGATACGCAGTATTTT. Its translation is CASRGRGGPDTQYF.

CDR3 sequence: CAISDPWGTGGEKNTEAFF. The CDR3 nucleotides are TGTGCCATCAGTGACCCATGGGGGACAGGGGGCGAGAAGAACACTGAAGCTTTCTTT. This rearrangement joins TRBV10-3 to TRBJ1-1; 12 bases are shared with TRBD1. Germline V CDR1 and CDR2: ENHRY, SYGVKD. The CDR3 has 19 amino acids. J lost 1 base, V lost 3 bases, and 12 bases had no gene match.

Note on this clone: A read error may account for a junction end that differs from germline. V and J are TRBV7-9 and TRBJ2-5; 12 bases are a match to TRBD2. The CDR3 is 15 amino acids. Germline CDR1 reads SEHNR; CDR2 reads FQNEAQ (reference sequence). The CDR3 reads CSSSLTSGGPETQYF. CDR3 in DNA: TGTTCCAGCAGCCTCACTAGCGGGGGGCCAGAGACCCAGTACTTC.

The rearrangement joins TRBV7-2 to TRBJ2-1; D possibly corresponds to TRBD2 (5 bases). CDR3 size: 16 residues. V lost 5 bases and J lost 9, with 23 bases in between. Germline CDR1 SGHTA, CDR2 FQGNSA. The CDR3 spells CASSLVPSPLGSEQFF. CDR3 bases: TGTGCCAGCAGCCTTGTCCCTAGCCCCCTCGGAAGTGAGCAGTTCTTC. The full variable domain, in which reference TRBV7-2 and TRBJ2-1 provide the parts outside the CDR3, is GAGVSQSPSNKVTEKGKDVELRCDPISGHTALYWYRQSLGQGLEFLIYFQGNSAPDKSGLPSDRFSAERTGGSVSTLTIQRTQQEDSAVYLCASSLVPSPLGSEQFFGPGTRLTVL.

The chain employs TRBV5-1 and TRBJ2-2; 8 bases align to TRBD2. The CDR3 is 16 residues long. V was pared by 0 bases and J by 1 base, with 2 bases of the junction left unmatched. Germline V gene sequence: CDR1 SGHRS, CDR2 YFSETQ. The CDR3 is CASSLVAGGNTGELFF. The CDR3 DNA reads as TGCGCCAGCAGCTTGGTGGCGGGGGGGAACACCGGGGAGCTGTTTTTT.

This clone has a single count. The chain carries TRBV18 and TRBJ1-2; TRBD1 aligns across 8 bases. There are 15 residues in the CDR3. The V segment lost 5 bases and the J segment 3 bases; nucleotides outside the gene matches: 8. Germline V gene sequence: CDR1 KGHSH, CDR2 LQKENI. The CDR3 region is CASSDWPGGHYGYTF. The DNA for the CDR3 is TGTGCCAGCTCAGACTGGCCAGGGGGCCACTATGGCTACACCTTC.

There are a few counts of this clone. The chain links TRBV7-9 to TRBJ2-7; no firm D call. Trimming took 4 bases from V and 2 from J, leaving 9 bases between them. CDR3 length: 13 amino acids. Germline-derived CDR1 and CDR2 are SEHNR and FQNEAQ (reference sequence). CDR3 bases: TGTGCCAGCAGCTCTGAGACTCCCTACGAGCAGTACTTC. It translates to CASSSETPYEQYF. Combining the CDR3 with reference TRBV7-9 and TRBJ2-7 gives the whole variable domain DTGVSQNPRHKITKRGQNVTFRCDPISEHNRLYWYRQTLGQGPEFLTYFQNEAQLEKSRLLSDRFSAERPKGSFSTLEIQRTEQGDSAMYLCASSSETPYEQYFGPGTRLTVT.

The chain combines TRBV28 with TRBJ2-1; 8 positions agree with TRBD2. Trimming took 6 bases from V and 4 from J; bases not matched to a gene: 8. The CDR3 loop spans 15 amino acids. Per germline, CDR1 MDHEN and CDR2 SYDVKM. DNA of the CDR3: TGTGCCAGCAGCCCCGGGGGACTAGAATACAATGAGCAGTTCTTC. Amino acids: CASSPGGLEYNEQFF.

This sequence joins TRBV9 and TRBJ1-1, with TRBD1 matching over 7 bases. The V segment lost 2 bases and the J segment 3 bases; nucleotides outside the gene matches: 7. The CDR3 totals 15 residues. CDR1 SGDLS and CDR2 YYNGEE come from the germline V gene. The CDR3 DNA sequence: TGTGCCAGCAGCGTCATAGGGGGCAAGGACACTGAAGCTTTCTTT. Protein: CASSVIGGKDTEAFF.

This chain joins TRBV14 and TRBJ2-7, with 8 bases that match TRBD2. The CDR3 length is 15 residues. V dropped 4 bases and J dropped 4; count of bases not matched to a gene: 9. Germline values: CDR1 SGHDN, CDR2 FVKESK. CDR3 in DNA: TGTGCCAGCAGCCGTCGGGGGGGAACAAGGTACGAGCAGTACTTC. Its protein is CASSRRGGTRYEQYF.

The rearrangement joins TRBV4-3 to TRBJ1-2; 8 nucleotides align to TRBD1. The germline CDR1 and CDR2 sequences are LGHNA and YSLEER. J was trimmed by 2 bases and V by 4 bases; bases with no gene match: 6. The CDR3 is 15 amino acids. The CDR3 DNA sequence: TGCGCCAGCAGCCGAACTCAGGGGGCCAACTATGGCTACACCTTC. It encodes CASSRTQGANYGYTF.

This clone was seen a single time. This rearrangement joins TRBV28 to TRBJ2-5, with 10 bases matching TRBD1. The end of the DNA fits TRBJ2-7 better, so the J call may be wrong. In germline, CDR1 is MDHEN, CDR2 SYDVKM. This CDR3 has 15 amino acids. The CDR3 is CASSGRDRGDYEQYF. CDR3 DNA: TGTGCCAGCAGTGGGCGGGACAGGGGAGATTACGAGCAGTACTTC.

This rearrangement joins TRBV19 to TRBJ2-7; perhaps TRBD2 as D (5 bases). CDR1 and CDR2 from the germline V gene are LNHDA and SQIVND (reference sequence). V lost 5 bases and J lost 2, with 16 bases in between. This CDR3 is built from 15 residues. The CDR3 spells CASSQMPGVTYEQYF. CDR3 nucleotides: TGTGCCAGTAGTCAAATGCCCGGGGTAACCTACGAGCAGTACTTC.

This chain joins TRBV2 and TRBJ1-5; 11 nucleotides match TRBD1. Germline V lookup: CDR1 SNHLY, CDR2 FYNNEI. The CDR3 runs to 15 residues. Losses at the gene ends were 2 bases for V and 7 bases for J; bases not matched to a gene: 4. In DNA form, the CDR3 reads TGTGCCAGCAGTGAATGGGGACAGGGGGAACAGCCCCAGCATTTT. This encodes CASSEWGQGEQPQHF.

The V gene is TRBV29-1, the J gene TRBJ2-7; unclear D gene. The CDR3 loop spans 11 amino acids. Trimming removed 7 bases at V and 3 bases at J, with 10 bases between. The germline gives CDR1 SQVTM, CDR2 ANQGSEA. CDR3 nucleotides: TGCAGCGGCCGCACAGACTACGAGCAGTACTTC. It codes for CSGRTDYEQYF.

This rearrangement joins TRBV5-1 to TRBJ1-5, with a tentative D call TRBD1 (6 bases). The CDR3 spans 14 residues. V dropped 4 bases and J dropped 7 bases, with 15 bases sitting between them. Germline CDR1 reads SGHRS; CDR2 reads YFSETQ. The DNA of the CDR3 is TGCGCCAGCAGCCGGGACGGGGGGCACCAGCCCCAGCATTTT. Translation: CASSRDGGHQPQHF.

This clone was seen a single time. The chain employs TRBV9 and TRBJ2-7; D gene uncertain. CDR3 length: 12 amino acids. Germline assignment: CDR1 SGDLS and CDR2 YYNGEE. V was shortened by 3 bases and J by 0 bases, with 4 bases between the two germline ends. The CDR3 here is CASSGSSYEQYF. The CDR3 nucleotides are TGTGCCAGCAGCGGGAGCTCCTACGAGCAGTACTTC. The whole variable domain, remainder taken from reference TRBV9 and TRBJ2-7, is DSGVTQTPKHLITATGQRVTLRCSPRSGDLSVYWYQQSLDQGLQFLIQYYNGEERAKGNILERFSAQQFPDLHSELNLSSLELGDSALYFCASSGSSYEQYFGPGTRLTVT.

A note on this clone: Other DNA sequences in the sample encode the same CDR3. The rearrangement uses TRBV11-2 and TRBJ1-5; D unresolved. Trimming stripped 1 base from V and 12 bases from J, with 16 bases between. The CDR3 contains 14 residues. Germline V gene sequence: CDR1 SGHAT, CDR2 FQNNGV. The CDR3 protein is CASSLVSPKIRQHF. CDR3 nucleotides: TGTGCCAGCAGCTTAGTCAGTCCCAAGATACGCCAGCATTTT. Full variable domain (missing parts from reference TRBV11-2 and TRBJ1-5): EAGVAQSPRYKIIEKRQSVAFWCNPISGHATLYWYQQILGQGPKLLIQFQNNGVVDDSQLPKDRFSAERLKGVDSTLKIQPAKLEDSAVYLCASSLVSPKIRQHFGDGTRLSIL.

The gene calls are TRBV11-2 and TRBJ1-5; 9 nucleotides line up with TRBD1. J lost 3 bases, V lost 5 bases, and 5 bases had no gene match. The V gene's germline CDR1 is SGHAT and CDR2 FQNNGV. This CDR3 region has 15 residues. CDR3 bases: TGTGCCAGCAGCATGACAGGGGGGGACAATCAGCCCCAGCATTTT. This encodes CASSMTGGDNQPQHF.

The chain combines TRBV5-1 with TRBJ1-4; TRBD1 aligns across 7 bases. The CDR3 covers 14 residues. CDR1 and CDR2 (germline): SGHRS, YFSETQ. Trimming removed 4 bases from V and 4 bases from J; junction bases left unmatched: 4. The CDR3 loop is CASSRDSVNEKLFF. The CDR3 DNA reads as TGCGCCAGCAGCAGGGACAGCGTTAATGAAAAACTGTTTTTT.

V is TRBV28 and J is TRBJ2-7, with D possibly TRBD1 on 6 matching bases. Germline CDR1 and CDR2: MDHEN and SYDVKM. Trimming took off 4 bases at V and 0 bases at J, with 16 bases between the two ends. The CDR3 has 16 residues. DNA of the CDR3: TGTGCCAGCAGTTCTTACAGGGAGCAGAGCTCCTACGAGCAGTACTTC. Its translation: CASSSYREQSSYEQYF.

The chain carries TRBV6-5 and TRBJ1-1, with D unclear. The CDR3 runs to 14 residues. Germline V gene lookup returns CDR1 MNHEY and CDR2 SVGAGI. V lost 6 bases and J lost 6, with 17 bases in between. In DNA, the CDR3 is TGTGCCAGCAGGCCATTAGACACGGTCGCTGAAGCTTTCTTT. Translated: CASRPLDTVAEAFF.

The rearrangement links TRBV7-9 to TRBJ2-7; D may be TRBD1 (5 bases). Trimming removed 6 bases at V and 3 bases at J, with 12 bases between. CDR1 and CDR2 from the germline V gene are SEHNR and FQNEAQ (reference sequence). The CDR3 runs 13 residues. The CDR3: CASSQGPSYEQYF. The CDR3 DNA is TGTGCCAGCAGTCAGGGCCCCAGCTACGAGCAGTACTTC.

This rearrangement joins TRBV18 to TRBJ2-3; 8 bases match TRBD1. After removal of 5 bases from V and 4 bases from J, the junction contained 5 bases not matched to a gene. From germline, CDR1 is KGHSH and CDR2 LQKENI. The CDR3 is 14 residues long. CDR3 in DNA: TGTGCCAGCTCAAAGGACAGGGTCGCAGATACGCAGTATTTT. This sequence encodes CASSKDRVADTQYF.

This chain uses TRBV9 with TRBJ1-1; 7 bases are shared with TRBD1. The CDR3 sequence is 17 residues long. Germline V gene lookup returns CDR1 SGDLS and CDR2 YYNGEE. Trimming took 5 bases from V and 1 from J; bases not matched to a gene: 14. The CDR3, as DNA: TGTGCCAGCAGTCTCTCTTCAAGGACAGGTGCGAACACTGAAGCTTTCTTT. Residues: CASSLSSRTGANTEAFF.